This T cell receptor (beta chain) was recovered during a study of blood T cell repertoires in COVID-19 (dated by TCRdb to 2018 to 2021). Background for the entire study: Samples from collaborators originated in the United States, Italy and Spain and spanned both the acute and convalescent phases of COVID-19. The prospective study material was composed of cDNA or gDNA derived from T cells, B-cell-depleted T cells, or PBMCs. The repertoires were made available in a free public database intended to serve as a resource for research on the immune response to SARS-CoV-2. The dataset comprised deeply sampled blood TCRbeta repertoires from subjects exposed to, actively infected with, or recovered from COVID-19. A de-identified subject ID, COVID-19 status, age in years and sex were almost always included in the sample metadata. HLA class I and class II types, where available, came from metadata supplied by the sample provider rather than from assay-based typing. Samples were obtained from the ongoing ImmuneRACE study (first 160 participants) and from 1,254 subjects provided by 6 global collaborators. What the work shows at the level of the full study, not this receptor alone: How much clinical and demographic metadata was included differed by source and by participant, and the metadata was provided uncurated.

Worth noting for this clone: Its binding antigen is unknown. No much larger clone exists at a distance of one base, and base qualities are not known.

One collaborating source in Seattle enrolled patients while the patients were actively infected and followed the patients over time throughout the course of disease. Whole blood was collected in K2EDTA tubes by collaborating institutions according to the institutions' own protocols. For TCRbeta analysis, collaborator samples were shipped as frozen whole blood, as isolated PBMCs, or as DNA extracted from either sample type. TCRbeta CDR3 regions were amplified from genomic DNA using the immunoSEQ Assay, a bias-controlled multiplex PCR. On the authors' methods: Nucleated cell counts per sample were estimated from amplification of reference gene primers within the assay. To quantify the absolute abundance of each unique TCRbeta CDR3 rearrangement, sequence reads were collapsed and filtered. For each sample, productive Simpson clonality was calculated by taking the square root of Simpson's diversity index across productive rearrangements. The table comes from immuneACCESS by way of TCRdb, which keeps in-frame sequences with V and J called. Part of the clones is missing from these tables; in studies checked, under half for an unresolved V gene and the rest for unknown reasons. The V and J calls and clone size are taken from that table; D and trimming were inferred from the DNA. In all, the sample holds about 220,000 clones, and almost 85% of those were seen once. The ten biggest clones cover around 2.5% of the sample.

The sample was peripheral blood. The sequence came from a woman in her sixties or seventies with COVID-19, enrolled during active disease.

Read as DNA, the sequence is TGTGCCAGTACCACACAGGGAGCAACTAATGAAAAACTGTTTTTT. Its protein product is CASTTQGATNEKLFF. Here the chain combines TRBV19 and TRBJ1-4, with TRBD1 perhaps the D gene, on 6 matching bases. Including cysteine and phenylalanine, the CDR3 has 15 amino acids. CDR3 DNA only is kept here, 45 bases in frame from base 1. From a lookup of the germline V gene (reference sequence), CDR1 and CDR2 are LNHDA and SQIVND. Deletion took 7 bases off V and 0 bases off J, with a span of 12 bases between the germline ends. Joined to the reference TRBV19 and TRBJ1-4 proteins, this CDR3 gives the full variable domain: DGGITQSPKYLFRKEGQNVTLSCEQNLNHDAMYWYRQDPGQGLRLIYYSQIVNDFQKGDIAEGYSVSREKKESFPLTVTSAQKNPTAFYLCASTTQGATNEKLFFGSGTQLSVL.